Following are 3 T cell receptor beta chains from one sample sequenced in a study of T cells in localized non-small cell lung cancer (TCRdb year 2020). The library was produced with the immunoSEQ multiplex PCR assay. Entries here come from immuneACCESS through TCRdb and include only in-frame sequences with V and J called. Some clones fail to appear in such tables; in the studies checked, an unresolved V gene covers under half of the shortfall, and the cause of the remainder is unknown. The sample profile shows around 35,000 clones; about 92% of them were found once. The ten largest clones take up 7% to 9% of the sample. The source was peripheral blood, collected before any cancer treatment. These receptors all come from a female donor older than 55 with stage I lung adenocarcinoma.

The chain combines TRBV19 with TRBJ1-1; TRBD1 aligns across 7 bases. Trimming cost V 5 bases and J 1 base; bases outside gene matches: 13. This CDR3 has 17 residues. Looked up from germline, CDR1 is LNHDA and CDR2 is SQIVND (reference sequence). The CDR3 is CASSDPIPGQKNTEAFF. In nucleotides, the CDR3 is TGTGCCAGTAGTGACCCAATCCCGGGACAGAAGAACACTGAAGCTTTCTTT.

The chain joins TRBV7-2 to TRBJ1-6, with a tentative D call TRBD1 (5 bases). CDR1 and CDR2 (germline): SGHTA, FQGNSA. This CDR3 contains 14 residues. Trimming took 3 bases from V and 5 from J, leaving 8 bases between them. The CDR3 protein is CASSFRQNNSPLHF. CDR3 nucleotides: TGTGCCAGCAGCTTTCGACAGAATAATTCACCCCTCCACTTT.

This chain connects TRBV9 to TRBJ1-1; D is uncertain. The V end lost 4 bases, the J end lost 3 bases, and 16 bases lay between the germline ends. The CDR3 loop spans 15 amino acids. Germline assignment: CDR1 SGDLS and CDR2 YYNGEE. CDR3 nucleotide sequence: TGTGCCAGCAGCTCGGGCTCCCTCAGAGACACTGAAGCTTTCTTT. This translates into CASSSGSLRDTEAFF.